This TCR beta chain was sequenced during a study of PD-L1 blockade in urothelial cancer. Across the whole study: Blood underwent analysis 3 weeks (second dose) and 6 weeks after treatment began.

Time point meaning: peripheral blood 6 weeks after treatment start. Sequencing used immunoSEQ multiplex PCR; TCRdb keeps in-frame clones, though not all of them. The top ten clones hold roughly 2.4% of a sample with 120,000 or so clones, roughly 82% of them seen once. V was shortened by 7 bases and J by 5 bases, with 15 bases between the two germline ends. This CDR3 comprises 14 residues. Per germline, CDR1 SNHLY and CDR2 FYNNEI. This clone was found once. This TCR was recovered from a man in his forties or fifties with urothelial cancer. The chain combines TRBV2 with TRBJ1-5, with a possible D match to TRBD1 (5 bases). The material sequenced was PBMCs, taken around atezolizumab (anti-PD-L1) treatment. The CDR3 sequence is CASKGDSSYQPQHF. CDR3 in DNA: TGTGCCAGCAAAGGTGACAGTTCGTATCAGCCCCAGCATTTT.